This T cell receptor beta chain was sequenced in a study of identical twins. The study's findings and limits: It was out-of-frame TCR alpha sharing in monozygotic twins that models underestimated.

One entry per CDR3 protein, called by TCRdb with MiXCR from the 5' RACE reads. The repertoire includes around 650,000 distinct CDR3 sequences, about 7% of them detected once, and roughly 1.6% sits in the top ten. CDR1 MGHRA and CDR2 YSYEKL come from the germline V gene. This CDR3 is 15 amino acids long. V was trimmed by 4 bases and J by 6 bases, leaving 16 bases between them. To note about this clonotype: Its target is not known.

This sample was also put to use in a study of yellow fever vaccine responses in identical twins.

The sequencing sample was made of PBMCs. The rearrangement uses TRBV4-1 and TRBJ1-3; D might be TRBD1 (6 bases). This receptor was identified in a woman aged 18-30 years in good health. CDR3 sequence reads: CASSPGSGGLNTIYF. DNA of the CDR3: TGCGCCAGCAGCCCCGGGAGCGGGGGCCTAAACACCATATATTTT.